One and the same sample provided the 23 T cell receptor beta chains below, sequenced in a study of early T cells in non-severe SARS-CoV-2 infection. A single record per CDR3 protein comes from TCRdb applying MiXCR to the 5' RACE reads. The table records roughly 70,000 distinct CDR3 sequences, 20% to 25% of them present only once. The sequenced sample was whole blood, obtained at baseline. The receptors were sampled from an adult who was a healthcare worker with PCR-confirmed SARS-CoV-2 infection or an uninfected control (not recorded which).

This clonotype was detected a few times. The CDR3 spells CASITSSGTENSPLHF. CDR3 DNA sequence: TGTGCCAGCATCACCTCGTCCGGGACGGAGAATTCACCCCTCCACTTT. This chain joins TRBV2 and TRBJ1-6; D possibly corresponds to TRBD1 (5 bases). The germline gives CDR1 SNHLY, CDR2 FYNNEI. V lost 7 bases and J 7 bases, leaving 20 bases between the germline ends. The CDR3 runs to 16 residues.

This clonotype was observed a few times. The gene calls are TRBV2 and TRBJ2-6; D is unclear. This CDR3 has 16 amino acids. Germline CDR1 and CDR2: SNHLY and FYNNEI. Deletions cut 3 bases from V and 0 bases from J, with 9 bases between. Here the CDR3 DNA reads TGTGCCAGCAGTGATGGGATAAGCTCTGGGGCCAACGTCCTGACTTTC. Translating gives CASSDGISSGANVLTF.

This clonotype was counted between two and nine times. The chain employs TRBV20-1 and TRBJ1-6; a possible D gene is TRBD1 (6 bases). CDR3 length: 15 amino acids. Trimming shortened V by 4 bases and J by 0 bases, and 10 bases separated the two germline ends. The germline gives CDR1 DFQATT, CDR2 SNEGSKA (reference sequence). The CDR3 loop reads CSAIGRGSYNSPLHF. The CDR3 bases are TGCAGTGCTATCGGCAGGGGCTCCTATAATTCACCCCTCCACTTT.

This clonotype was observed a handful of times. CDR3 in amino acids: CASSQDRWGPTNEKLFF. The CDR3 DNA reads as TGTGCCAGCAGCCAAGATCGGTGGGGGCCTACTAATGAAAAACTGTTTTTT. This chain links TRBV3-1 with TRBJ1-4; D perhaps matches TRBD1 (6 bases). There are 17 residues in the CDR3. Deletions cut 0 bases from V and 2 bases from J, with 13 bases between. Germline CDR1 and CDR2: LGHDT and YNNKEL (reference sequence).

This clonotype was counted ten times or more. The chain employs TRBV29-1 and TRBJ2-1; D is uncertain. The V gene lost 1 base and the J gene lost 6 bases, with 7 bases spanning the gap. The germline gives CDR1 SQVTM, CDR2 ANQGSEA. The CDR3 totals 12 residues. CDR3 DNA sequence: TGCAGCGTTGAAGTACTACCCAATGAGCAGTTCTTC. It encodes CSVEVLPNEQFF.

The rearrangement joins TRBV5-1 to TRBJ2-3, with D hard to call. V was pared by 0 bases and J by 3 bases, with 11 bases between. Germline V gives CDR1 SGHRS, CDR2 YFSETQ. The CDR3 runs to 15 residues. The CDR3 spells CASSLEAQRTDTQYF. The CDR3 DNA is TGCGCCAGCAGCTTGGAGGCCCAGCGAACAGATACGCAGTATTTT.

This clonotype was counted ten times or more. The genes are TRBV7-2 and TRBJ2-2; D is undetermined. Trimming took 5 bases from V and 10 from J, leaving 8 bases between them. CDR1 and CDR2 (germline): SGHTA, FQGNSA. The CDR3 extends over 11 amino acids. The CDR3 DNA reads as TGTGCCAGCAGCCGAACGGAGGAGCTGTTTTTT. Residues: CASSRTEELFF.

The J gene is TRBJ2-5, the V gene TRBV20-1; TRBD1 might be the D (5 bases). Between the trimmed V and J ends, which lost 6 bases and 2 bases, there was a span of 16 bases. The CDR3 length is 14 residues. From germline, CDR1 is DFQATT and CDR2 SNEGSKA (reference sequence). The CDR3 region is CSAPSRAGQETQYF. The CDR3 DNA reads TGCAGTGCCCCCTCCCGGGCAGGGCAAGAGACCCAGTACTTC.

This chain connects TRBV2 to TRBJ2-7; D possibly corresponds to TRBD1 (5 bases). V lost 8 bases and J 6 bases, leaving 11 bases between the germline ends. Germline CDR1 and CDR2: SNHLY and FYNNEI. This CDR3 is 11 amino acids long. As DNA, the CDR3 is TGTGCCAGCCGTCAGGGAAGCGAGCAGTACTTC. As protein: CASRQGSEQYF.

The CDR3 region is CASSRTANYGYTF. The CDR3 DNA is TGTGCCAGCAGCCGGACGGCTAACTATGGCTACACCTTC. The genes are TRBV12-3 or TRBV12-4 and TRBJ1-2; D is ambiguous. The length of the CDR3 is 13 residues. With 6 bases removed from V and 0 bases from J, the gap between germline ends came to 8 bases.

The sample holds a few counts of this clonotype. V is TRBV2 and J is TRBJ1-5; D might be TRBD1 (5 bases). This CDR3 is built from 15 residues. Germline CDR1 is SNHLY and CDR2 is FYNNEI. Trimming removed 6 bases from V and 5 bases from J, with 17 bases in between. This CDR3 reads CASSSMRGPDQPQHF. The CDR3 DNA reads TGTGCCAGCAGCTCGATGCGGGGACCGGATCAGCCCCAGCATTTT.

This clonotype was seen a handful of times. This rearrangement joins TRBV18 to TRBJ1-1; TRBD1 agrees at 10 bases. Germline-derived CDR1 and CDR2 are KGHSH and LQKENI. This CDR3 is built from 16 residues. J was trimmed by 0 bases and V by 4 bases; bases with no gene match: 5. The CDR3 protein is CASSRGTGDLNTEAFF. In DNA, the CDR3 is TGTGCCAGCTCACGAGGGACAGGGGATTTGAACACTGAAGCTTTCTTT.

This clonotype appeared many times. This chain links TRBV6-6 with TRBJ2-2, with 12 positions matching TRBD1. V lost 6 bases and J lost 6; bases outside the gene matches: 8. Germline CDR1 reads MNHNY; CDR2 reads SVGAGI (reference sequence). The CDR3 spans 16 residues. CDR3: CASRYTGTGGSGELFF. The CDR3 region has the DNA TGTGCCAGCAGATACACCGGGACAGGGGGCTCCGGGGAGCTGTTTTTT.

This chain joins TRBV4-1 and TRBJ1-2; tentative D call: TRBD1 (6 bases). Germline CDR1 MGHRA, CDR2 YSYEKL. The CDR3 extends over 14 amino acids. V lost 1 base and J lost 4, with 10 bases in between. In DNA, the CDR3 is TGCGCCAGCAGCCAAGGGACAGCCATCTATGGCTACACCTTC. Protein sequence: CASSQGTAIYGYTF.

This chain joins TRBV6-2 or TRBV6-3 and TRBJ2-7; 9 bases align to TRBD1. The CDR3 runs 13 residues. The V and J ends lost 10 bases and 6 bases, in that order; junction bases with no gene match: 10. Germline V gene data show CDR1 as MNHEY and CDR2 as SVGEGT. CDR3 sequence reads: CATLPGQGGEQYF. CDR3 in DNA: TGTGCCACTTTACCGGGACAGGGCGGCGAGCAGTACTTC.

V is TRBV5-1 and J is TRBJ2-1, with 9 bases aligning to TRBD1. The CDR3 sequence is 15 residues long. V lost 4 bases and J lost 7; bases outside the gene matches: 9. Germline CDR1 is SGHRS and CDR2 is YFSETQ. The DNA for the CDR3 is TGCGCCAGCAGCCCGGGACAGGGATCTATGAATGAGCAGTTCTTC. Its protein product is CASSPGQGSMNEQFF.

The chain employs TRBV7-2 and TRBJ2-3; D is undetermined. Per germline, CDR1 SGHTA and CDR2 FQGNSA. Trimming pared 4 bases from V and 8 bases from J, leaving 7 bases between. The CDR3 is made up of 11 amino acids. CDR3 residues: CASSSTTTQYF. DNA of the CDR3: TGTGCCAGCAGCTCGACGACTACGCAGTATTTT.

V gene TRBV11-2 combines with J gene TRBJ2-2; tentative D call: TRBD1 (6 bases). The V end lost 7 bases, the J end lost 4 bases, and 10 bases lay between the germline ends. CDR1 is SGHAT, CDR2 FQNNGV, per germline. The CDR3 runs 13 residues. CDR3 nucleotide sequence: TGTGCCAGCACCATACAGGGCACCGGGGAGCTGTTTTTT. As protein: CASTIQGTGELFF.

This clonotype was counted between two and nine times. This chain connects TRBV29-1 to TRBJ1-1, with 8 bases lining up with TRBD1. The length of the CDR3 is 13 residues. The germline V gene encodes CDR1 SQVTM and CDR2 ANQGSEA. V lost 4 bases, J lost 4 bases, and 5 bases stayed unmatched. CDR3: CSVATGGVTEAFF. For the CDR3, the DNA is TGCAGCGTTGCCACAGGGGGGGTCACTGAAGCTTTCTTT.

The rearrangement joins TRBV9 to TRBJ1-1; D is ambiguous. Deletions cut 4 bases from V and 3 bases from J, with 16 bases between. Per germline, CDR1 SGDLS and CDR2 YYNGEE. CDR3 size: 15 residues. The CDR3 spells CASSPNPGSHTEAFF. The CDR3 DNA is TGTGCCAGCAGCCCGAACCCGGGCAGCCACACTGAAGCTTTCTTT. Filled out from reference TRBV9 and TRBJ1-1, the complete variable domain reads DSGVTQTPKHLITATGQRVTLRCSPRSGDLSVYWYQQSLDQGLQFLIQYYNGEERAKGNILERFSAQQFPDLHSELNLSSLELGDSALYFCASSPNPGSHTEAFFGQGTRLTVV.

The V gene is TRBV3-1, the J gene TRBJ1-1; TRBD1 might be the D (6 bases). The CDR3 extends over 14 amino acids. Germline V gene data show CDR1 as LGHDT and CDR2 as YNNKEL (reference sequence). Trimming took 2 bases from V and 1 from J, leaving 8 bases between them. CDR3 in DNA: TGTGCCAGCAGCCAAAACAGGGCGAACACTGAAGCTTTCTTT. Translation: CASSQNRANTEAFF.

The J gene is TRBJ1-2, the V gene TRBV15; D remains unclear. With 5 bases removed from V and 4 bases from J, the gap between germline ends came to 14 bases. CDR1 and CDR2 (germline): LNHNV, YYDKDF (reference sequence). This CDR3 has 14 residues. This CDR3 reads CATSPRIAPYGYTF. Written as DNA, the CDR3 is TGTGCCACCAGCCCTAGAATCGCCCCCTATGGCTACACCTTC.

This clonotype was seen a handful of times. The chain joins TRBV10-3 to TRBJ2-5, with TRBD1 identical over 8 bases. This CDR3 is 14 amino acids long. Trimming removed 3 bases from V and 3 bases from J; junction bases left unmatched: 3. Germline CDR1 reads ENHRY; CDR2 reads SYGVKD. CDR3 loop: CAISESTGEETQYF. CDR3 sequence (DNA): TGTGCCATCAGTGAATCGACAGGGGAAGAGACCCAGTACTTC.